This TCR beta chain was recorded in a study of early T cells in non-severe SARS-CoV-2 infection. Study overall: Chains were unpaired, as sequencing was done on bulk RNA from unsorted whole blood. Points from the study as a whole: The matching step, a VDJdb search, favored anti-spike CD8 responses and missed private and CD4 specificities.

The TCR library protocol was used to attach unique molecular identifiers. These identifiers were attached to individual cDNA molecules. TCRdb reprocessed the 5' RACE reads via MiXCR and lists one record per CDR3 protein. This table holds 85,000 to 120,000 distinct CDR3 sequences, about an eighth found once. To note about this clonotype: The target antigen is unknown.

The V gene end was trimmed by 3 bases and the J gene end by 3 bases; junction bases not matched to a gene: 1. The CDR3 spans 12 residues. Germline CDR1 reads DFQATT; CDR2 reads SNEGSKA (reference sequence). V usage is TRBV20-1 and J usage is TRBJ2-7; TRBD1 matches at 8 bases. This receptor was taken from an adult who was a healthcare worker with PCR-confirmed SARS-CoV-2 infection or an uninfected control (not recorded which). Sample: whole blood. The CDR3 loop is CSARGQVYEQYF. The CDR3 nucleotides are TGCAGTGCTAGGGGACAGGTCTACGAGCAGTACTTC.